A single sample gave rise to the 10 T cell receptor beta chains below, sequenced in a study of vaccination effects on CD4 cells after COVID-19. Antigen-specific CD4+ T cells were first expanded with viral peptide pools by the ViraFEST assay and only then sequenced. With about ten days of culture completed, CD4+ T cells were isolated. The vaccine recipients had no prior SARS-CoV-2 infection, with negative nucleocapsid antibodies. Some clones are missing from TCRdb's copy, which holds only in-frame ones; the method was immunoSEQ multiplex PCR. The sample has 65,000 to 90,000 clones; around 81% are singletons. No antigen has been identified for these receptors. The sequencing here drew on CD4+ T cells from PBMCs cultured with SARS-CoV-2 spike peptides, taken before COVID-19 vaccination. These receptors came from a human donor who received a COVID-19 vaccine.

The V call is TRBV5-1, the J call TRBJ1-6; no clear D gene. The CDR3 sequence is 15 residues long. Germline V CDR1 and CDR2: SGHRS, YFSETQ. With 5 bases removed from V and 0 bases from J, the gap between germline ends came to 9 bases. The CDR3 nucleotides are TGCGCCAGCAGTGGTGTCGGCTCCTATAATTCACCCCTCCACTTT. Its translation is CASSGVGSYNSPLHF.

This chain links TRBV9 with TRBJ1-2; 8 positions match TRBD1. Germline values: CDR1 SGDLS, CDR2 YYNGEE. V shed 1 base, J shed 8 bases, and the junction held 4 bases outside the gene matches. This CDR3 comprises 13 residues. This CDR3 reads CASSVQGASGYTF. DNA for the CDR3: TGTGCCAGCAGCGTACAGGGGGCGAGCGGCTACACCTTC.

This clone was seen only once. The V and J genes are TRBV11-2 and TRBJ1-3; no reliable D call. Germline V CDR1 and CDR2: SGHAT, FQNNGV. V was pared by 0 bases and J by 8 bases, with 8 bases between. The CDR3 runs 13 residues. The CDR3 region is CASSLEQRHTIYF. The CDR3 DNA is TGTGCCAGCAGCTTAGAGCAGAGACACACCATATATTTT.

This rearrangement joins TRBV6-2 or TRBV6-3 to TRBJ2-7, with TRBD1 matching 9 bases. This CDR3 is built from 15 residues. Germline V gene lookup returns CDR1 MNHEY and CDR2 SVGEGT. Germline trimming cut 5 bases from V and 0 bases from J; bases unmatched to any gene: 5. The CDR3 nucleotides are TGTGCCAGCAGTAACGACAGGGGGAACTCCTACGAGCAGTACGTC. It specifies CASSNDRGNSYEQYV.

V is TRBV1 and J is TRBJ2-2; the listed D gene, TRBD2, was not tested against the DNA. TRBV1 counts as a pseudogene. This CDR3 region has 18 residues. CDR3 protein: CTSSQGELAGGNTGELFF. CDR3 in DNA: TGCACCAGCAGCCAAGGGGAACTAGCGGGGGGGAACACCGGGGAGCTGTTTTTT.

This clone was found a few times. This chain connects TRBV2 to TRBJ2-7; D not certain. Germline V gene lookup returns CDR1 SNHLY and CDR2 FYNNEI. V was cut by 6 bases and J by 4 bases, with 7 bases left in between. This CDR3 is 11 amino acids long. For the CDR3, the DNA is TGTGCCAGCAGCCCAGCATACGAGCAGTACGTC. Encoded protein: CASSPAYEQYV.

The chain has TRBV30 and TRBJ1-4; TRBD1 agrees at 10 bases. V shed 2 bases, J shed 0 bases, and the junction held 9 bases outside the gene matches. CDR1 and CDR2 from the germline V gene are GTSNPN and SVGIG (reference sequence). This CDR3 has 18 amino acids. CDR3 amino acids: CAWSQPGQGYPTNEKLFF. In DNA form, the CDR3 reads TGTGCCTGGAGTCAACCGGGACAGGGGTACCCAACTAATGAAAAACTGTTTTTT.

The chain joins TRBV24-1 to TRBJ2-5; possible D gene TRBD1, 5 bases. Trimming pared 2 bases from V and 2 bases from J, leaving 14 bases between. The germline V gene has CDR1 KGHDR and CDR2 SFDVKD. The CDR3 loop spans 16 amino acids. In DNA form, the CDR3 reads TGTGCCACCAGTGATTCTTCAGGGCCATCTCAAGAGACCCAGTACTTC. Encoded protein: CATSDSSGPSQETQYF.

The V call is TRBV12-3 or TRBV12-4, the J call TRBJ2-5; D unclear. The CDR3 consists of 12 residues. V was pared by 3 bases and J by 1 base, with 3 bases between. Written as DNA, the CDR3 is TGTGCCAGCAGTTTCCTCCAAGAGACCCAGTACTTC. Amino acids: CASSFLQETQYF.

V usage is TRBV4-1 and J usage is TRBJ2-5; TRBD1 matches 12 bases. V shed 4 bases and J 5 bases; nucleotides not matched to a gene: 17. In germline, CDR1 is MGHRA, CDR2 YSYEKL. The length of the CDR3 is 19 residues. The CDR3 DNA follows: TGCGCCAGCAGCCCCCGGGACAGGGGGCAGAAGAGGCCATGGGAGACCCAGTACTTC. It codes for CASSPRDRGQKRPWETQYF.